The 12 T cell receptor beta chains below come from one sample, sequenced in a study of CXCR3-negative and CXCR3-positive naive CD8 T cells. All TRB cDNA libraries came from 5' RACE performed with UMI labels. Each CDR3 protein gets one entry in TCRdb, which reprocessed the 5' RACE reads and gives no DNA. The sample features roughly 89,000 distinct CDR3 sequences, with around 1.5% in its top ten. Specimen: naive CXCR3- CD8+ T cells from blood. The subset denotes: CD45RO-CCR7+CD27+CD95- naive CD8+ T cells lacking CXCR3 (TNR3-). These receptors all stem from a human donor in good health. Some clones in this sample may be carry-over from other donors' samples.

The chain employs TRBV10-2 and TRBJ1-2; TCRdb's D call, TRBD1, is unchecked because there is no DNA. Germline V gives CDR1 WSHSY, CDR2 SAAADI. The CDR3 length is 17 residues. CDR3: CASSDPPGTDANYGYTF.

The rearrangement links TRBV5-4 to TRBJ1-1; TCRdb indicates TRBD1, and absent DNA this call remains unverified. Germline loops: CDR1 SGHNT, CDR2 YYREEE (reference sequence). This CDR3 spans 14 amino acids. This CDR3 reads CASSRRQMNTEAFF.

This CDR3 is CSVLRQDFEQFF. The chain has TRBV29-1 and TRBJ2-1. The CDR3 is 12 amino acids. Germline lookup yields CDR1 SQVTM and CDR2 ANQGSEA.

The chain uses TRBV5-1 and TRBJ2-7. The CDR3 has 13 amino acids. Germline values: CDR1 SGHRS, CDR2 YFSETQ. CDR3: CASSLEGLEEQYF.

The J gene is TRBJ2-5, the V gene TRBV24-1; the D call from TCRdb, TRBD1, cannot be confirmed without DNA. The CDR3 runs 16 residues. CDR1 is KGHDR and CDR2 is SFDVKD in the germline V gene. CDR3: CATSDFAGGVRETQYF.

The V call is TRBV6-2 or TRBV6-3, the J call TRBJ2-7. Germline values: CDR1 MNHEY, CDR2 SVGEGT. CDR3 size: 14 residues. The CDR3 loop reads CASSYPDETYEQYF.

The chain links TRBV28 to TRBJ2-7. Germline CDR1 MDHEN, CDR2 SYDVKM. CDR3 length: 13 amino acids. CDR3 sequence reads: CASSLAGTHEQYF.

The chain joins TRBV7-3 to TRBJ2-2; lacking DNA, the TRBD1 call made by TCRdb goes unchecked. This CDR3 contains 15 residues. The germline V gene has CDR1 SGHTA and CDR2 FQGTGA. The chain's CDR3 is CASSTPGGYTGELFF.

The V call is TRBV21-1, the J call TRBJ2-7; TCRdb designates TRBD1, a call that cannot be tested without DNA. TRBV21-1 represents a pseudogene. The CDR3 sequence is 20 residues long. CDR3 region: CASSKGWRTDRGQHSYEQYF.

V gene TRBV28 combines with J gene TRBJ2-7; the TCRdb D gene call, TRBD2, has no DNA to confirm it. The CDR3 extends over 15 amino acids. From germline, CDR1 is MDHEN and CDR2 SYDVKM. This chain's CDR3 is CASRTTSGSSYEQYF.

The chain employs TRBV20-1 and TRBJ2-7. The CDR3 covers 11 residues. Germline CDR1 reads DFQATT; CDR2 reads SNEGSKA (reference sequence). CDR3: CSAREGYEQYF.

The rearrangement uses TRBV28 and TRBJ2-7; TCRdb's D gene call, TRBD2, goes unchecked for lack of DNA. This CDR3 is built from 15 residues. CDR1 is MDHEN and CDR2 is SYDVKM in the germline V gene. CDR3 loop: CASSLAREVTYEQYF.